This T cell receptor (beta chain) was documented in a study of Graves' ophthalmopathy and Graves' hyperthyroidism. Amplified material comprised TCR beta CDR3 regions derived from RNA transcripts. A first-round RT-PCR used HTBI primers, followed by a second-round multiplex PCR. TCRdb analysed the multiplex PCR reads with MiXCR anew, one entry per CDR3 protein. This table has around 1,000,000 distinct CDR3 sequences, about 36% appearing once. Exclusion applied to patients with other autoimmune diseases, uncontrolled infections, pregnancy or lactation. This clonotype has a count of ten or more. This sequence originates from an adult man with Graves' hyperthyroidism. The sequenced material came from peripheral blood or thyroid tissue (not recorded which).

This chain's CDR3 is CASSLATGTAKETQYF. CDR3 in DNA: TGTGCCAGCAGCTTAGCGACCGGGACAGCCAAAGAGACCCAGTACTTC. V gene TRBV11-2 combines with J gene TRBJ2-5; 7 bases align to TRBD1. Trimming cost V 1 base and J 3 bases; bases outside gene matches: 8. Germline V gene sequence: CDR1 SGHAT, CDR2 FQNNGV. This CDR3 spans 16 amino acids.